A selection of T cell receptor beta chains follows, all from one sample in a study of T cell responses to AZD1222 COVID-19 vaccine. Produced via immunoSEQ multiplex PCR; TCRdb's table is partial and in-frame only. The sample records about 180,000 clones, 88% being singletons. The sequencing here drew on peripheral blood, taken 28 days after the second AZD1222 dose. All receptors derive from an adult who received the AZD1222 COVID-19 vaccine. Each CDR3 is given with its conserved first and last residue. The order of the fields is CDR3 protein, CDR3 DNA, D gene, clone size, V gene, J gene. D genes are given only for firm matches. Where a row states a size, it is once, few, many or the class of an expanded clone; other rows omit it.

CASSERLNPEAFF,TGTGCCAGCAGTGAACGACTCAACCCGGAGGCTTTCTTT,-,-,TRBV6-1,TRBJ1-1
CASSPNPSASYEQYF,TGTGCCAGCAGCCCAAACCCTTCTGCTTCCTACGAGCAGTACTTC,-,once,TRBV5-4,TRBJ2-7
CAWSVGLLSYGYTF,TGTGCCTGGAGTGTAGGACTGCTTTCCTATGGCTACACCTTC,-,once,TRBV30,TRBJ1-2
CASSSTGRRGDTEAFF,TGCGCCAGCAGCTCAACAGGGAGGCGAGGCGACACTGAAGCTTTCTTT,-,-,TRBV5-1,TRBJ1-1
CAWRRTQNSYEQYF,TGTGCCTGGAGACGGACCCAAAACTCCTACGAGCAGTACTTC,-,once,TRBV30,TRBJ2-7
CAWSHGSYEQYF,TGTGCCTGGAGTCATGGTAGCTACGAGCAGTACTTC,-,-,TRBV30,TRBJ2-7
CASSLWVATSSYEQYF,TGTGCCAGCAGCTTGTGGGTGGCAACGAGCTCCTACGAGCAGTACTTC,-,-,TRBV5-6,TRBJ2-7
CASSQEREFSEQYF,TGTGCCAGCAGCCAAGAAAGGGAGTTTTCCGAGCAGTACTTC,-,-,TRBV4-2,TRBJ2-7
CARSFDYRSSDTQYF,TGTGCCAGAAGTTTTGACTACCGTAGTTCAGATACGCAGTATTTT,-,-,TRBV5-3,TRBJ2-3
CASSPARVNTEAFF,TGTGCCAGCAGCCCGGCGAGGGTGAACACTGAAGCTTTCTTT,-,-,TRBV5-4,TRBJ1-1
CSAAPRSEQYF,TGCAGTGCCGCTCCACGGAGCGAGCAGTACTTC,-,-,TRBV20-1,TRBJ2-7
CASSLGQASSYNEQFF,TGCGCCAGCAGCTTGGGACAGGCGAGCTCCTACAATGAGCAGTTCTTC,-,-,TRBV5-1,TRBJ2-1
CSVEAGTGGKTQYF,TGCAGCGTTGAAGCCGGAACAGGGGGAAAGACCCAGTACTTC,TRBD1,-,TRBV29-1,TRBJ2-5
CATSDLSRGVSNTGELFF,TGTGCCACCAGTGATTTGTCCCGGGGCGTCTCGAACACCGGGGAGCTGTTTTTT,-,once,TRBV24-1,TRBJ2-2
CASFIGTGPLRESNIQYF,TGTGCCAGCTTTATAGGGACAGGGCCTCTAAGGGAATCGAACATTCAGTACTTC,TRBD1,-,TRBV7-6,TRBJ2-4
CASSLARTNNYGYTF,TGTGCCAGCAGCTTAGCCCGGACCAATAACTATGGCTACACCTTC,-,-,TRBV7-8,TRBJ1-2
CASSFRVETQYF,TGTGCCAGCAGCTTCAGGGTCGAGACCCAGTACTTC,-,-,TRBV7-2,TRBJ2-5
CASGLTRPDLKRYTF,TGTGCTAGTGGTCTGACCCGGCCCGACTTGAAGCGCTACACCTTC,-,-,TRBV12-5,TRBJ1-2
CASSVMTGGWETQYF,TGTGCCAGCAGCGTGATGACAGGGGGGTGGGAGACCCAGTACTTC,TRBD1,-,TRBV7-2,TRBJ2-5
CASSPGGPSGNTIYF,TGTGCCAGCAGTCCAGGGGGCCCCTCTGGAAACACCATATATTTT,TRBD1,-,TRBV6-1,TRBJ1-3
CASTLADSYNEQFF,TGCGCCAGTACCTTAGCGGACTCCTACAATGAGCAGTTCTTC,-,-,TRBV5-1,TRBJ2-1
CASSPGGGIGNTEAFF,TGTGCCAGCAGCCCCGGGGGCGGGATTGGAAACACTGAAGCTTTCTTT,-,once,TRBV3-1/TRBV3-2,TRBJ1-1
CASSLKGERYEQYF,TGTGCCAGCAGCTTAAAGGGGGAGCGCTACGAGCAGTACTTC,-,-,TRBV7-9,TRBJ2-7
CASSSGQGVNTDTQYF,TGTGCCAGCAGCTCCGGGCAGGGGGTCAACACAGATACGCAGTATTTT,TRBD1,-,TRBV5-4,TRBJ2-3
CASSLAYEQYF,TGTGCCAGCAGCCTTGCCTACGAGCAGTACTTC,-,once,TRBV13,TRBJ2-7
CASSLVETGDGNTIYF,TGTGCCAGCAGCTTGGTGGAGACAGGGGACGGAAACACCATATATTTT,TRBD1,-,TRBV5-6,TRBJ1-3
CASSQERGLAGPQETQYF,TGCGCCAGCAGCCAAGAGAGGGGACTAGCGGGTCCCCAAGAGACCCAGTACTTC,TRBD2,-,TRBV4-1,TRBJ2-5
CASSGTGGNYGYTF,TGTGCCAGCTCCGGGACAGGGGGAAACTATGGCTACACCTTC,TRBD1,-,TRBV9,TRBJ1-2
CAISTGTDGANVLTF,TGTGCCATCAGTACCGGGACGGATGGGGCCAACGTCCTGACTTTC,-,few,TRBV10-3,TRBJ2-6
CASSLGFGTLTPNEQFF,TGCGCCAGCAGCCTGGGGTTTGGGACACTGACCCCCAATGAGCAGTTCTTC,-,-,TRBV5-1,TRBJ2-1
CASSFLLGVGNTIYF,TGTGCCAGCAGTTTTCTCCTGGGGGTGGGAAACACCATATATTTT,-,-,TRBV28,TRBJ1-3
CASSLRNDYEQYF,TGTGCCAGCAGTCTCAGGAATGACTACGAGCAGTACTTC,-,-,TRBV27,TRBJ2-7
CASSLNTVNTGELFF,TGTGCCAGCAGCTTGAATACGGTGAACACCGGGGAGCTGTTTTTT,-,-,TRBV5-5,TRBJ2-2
CASSPFVSGGYQETQYF,TGTGCCAGCAGCCCGTTTGTGAGCGGGGGGTACCAAGAGACCCAGTACTTC,TRBD2,-,TRBV7-7,TRBJ2-5